Listed below are T cell receptor beta chains from one sample, sequenced in a study of blood T cell repertoires in COVID-19. Clones were read by immunoSEQ multiplex PCR, and TCRdb kept only the in-frame ones, dropping some. Of more than 70,000 clones listed, 90% were seen once; the top ten hold 5% to 6.5%. Sequencing was carried out using peripheral blood. All receptors derive from a woman aged 18-30 years with acute or convalescent COVID-19. The CDR3 runs from the conserved cysteine through the conserved F or W. The D gene is left open where the match is weak. Expanded clones are given a class, and other clones once, few, many or no size at all.

J: TRBJ1-2; D: TRBD1; size: once; V: TRBV30; DNA: TGTGCCTGGAGTCCAAGGACAGGGTATGGCTACACCTTC; CDR3: CAWSPRTGYGYTF
J: TRBJ1-1; D: -; size: -; V: TRBV2; DNA: TGTGCCAGCACCAAAGATGGGGCACTTGAAGCTTTCTTT; CDR3: CASTKDGALEAFF
J: TRBJ1-1; D: -; size: -; V: TRBV4-1; DNA: TGCGCCAGCAGCCCCCTGGGGCAGTCGAACACTGAAGCTTTCTTT; CDR3: CASSPLGQSNTEAFF
J: TRBJ1-6; D: -; size: -; V: TRBV3-1/TRBV3-2; DNA: TGTGCCAGCAGCCAAGTTCAGGGTAATTCACCCCTCCACTTT; CDR3: CASSQVQGNSPLHF
J: TRBJ1-5; D: -; size: few; V: TRBV19; DNA: TGTGCCAGTAGTGACAACAGCAATCAGCCCCAGCATTTT; CDR3: CASSDNSNQPQHF
J: TRBJ1-2; D: -; size: few; V: TRBV21-1; DNA: TGTGCCAGCAGCAAATCCAGGGACAGAAGGATCTATGGCTACACCTTC; CDR3: CASSKSRDRRIYGYTF
J: TRBJ2-5; D: TRBD2; size: -; V: TRBV11-2; DNA: TGTGCCAGCAGCCTTAGCGGGAGGCGCGAGACCCAGTACTTC; CDR3: CASSLSGRRETQYF
J: TRBJ2-7; D: -; size: -; V: TRBV5-1; DNA: TGCGCCAGCAGCTTGGCTTCCGGTACCTACGAGCAGTACTTC; CDR3: CASSLASGTYEQYF
J: TRBJ2-1; D: TRBD2; size: -; V: TRBV5-6; DNA: TGTGCCAGCACCTCACAAGGTAGCGGGGGCCTCGACTATTACAATGAGCAGTTCTTC; CDR3: CASTSQGSGGLDYYNEQFF
J: TRBJ1-2; D: -; size: -; V: TRBV3-1/TRBV3-2; DNA: TGTGCCAGCAGCCAAATCAGGGGCTATGGCTACACCTTC; CDR3: CASSQIRGYGYTF
J: TRBJ2-1; D: -; size: -; V: TRBV14; DNA: TGTGCCAGCAGCCAAGATCGGTTCTTCCCCTACAATGAGCAGTTCTTC; CDR3: CASSQDRFFPYNEQFF
J: TRBJ2-7; D: TRBD2; size: -; V: TRBV27; DNA: TGTGCCAGCAGAGCGGGGGGCTCCTACGAGCAGTACTTC; CDR3: CASRAGGSYEQYF
J: TRBJ2-1; D: -; size: -; V: TRBV27; DNA: TGTGCCAGCAGTTTCGGGGGGCCCTTCAATGAGCAGTTCTTC; CDR3: CASSFGGPFNEQFF
J: TRBJ1-1; D: -; size: -; V: TRBV19; DNA: TGTGCCAGTAGTATTGGGCAGGGTGAAACTGAAGCTTTCTTT; CDR3: CASSIGQGETEAFF
J: TRBJ1-3; D: -; size: -; V: TRBV2; DNA: TGTGCCAGCAATGAAGTCAACTCTGGAAACACCATATATTTT; CDR3: CASNEVNSGNTIYF
J: TRBJ1-2; D: TRBD1; size: -; V: TRBV2; DNA: TGTGCCAGCAGTAACCGGGACAGGGGGCGTAGTAACTATGGCTACACCTTC; CDR3: CASSNRDRGRSNYGYTF
J: TRBJ2-7; D: TRBD2; size: -; V: TRBV10-3; DNA: TGTGCCAGTAAAGCGGGGGAAAACTACGAGCAGTACTTC; CDR3: CASKAGENYEQYF
J: TRBJ1-2; D: -; size: -; V: TRBV5-6; DNA: TGTGCCAGCAGCGCCAACAACGGACTGGCTAATTATGGCTACACCTTC; CDR3: CASSANNGLANYGYTF
J: TRBJ2-7; D: TRBD1; size: -; V: TRBV6-5; DNA: TGTGCCAGCAGGACAGACAGGGGGTTCCAAAACGAGCAGTACTTC; CDR3: CASRTDRGFQNEQYF
J: TRBJ2-2; D: -; size: -; V: TRBV19; DNA: TGTGCCAGTACACAGACCTTTGCGAACACCGGGGAGCTGTTTTTT; CDR3: CASTQTFANTGELFF
J: TRBJ1-1; D: TRBD1; size: -; V: TRBV4-1; DNA: TGCGCCAGCAGCTCATACAGGGGGCGAGGAGTGAACACTGAAGCTTTCTTT; CDR3: CASSSYRGRGVNTEAFF
J: TRBJ2-2; D: -; size: -; V: TRBV10-3; DNA: TGTGCCATCAGTGCAGGGGCTGCCCCCGGGGAGCTGTTTTTT; CDR3: CAISAGAAPGELFF
J: TRBJ2-3; D: TRBD2; size: -; V: TRBV10-3; DNA: TGTGCCATCAGTGAACTAGCGGGGGGCACAGATACGCAGTATTTT; CDR3: CAISELAGGTDTQYF
J: TRBJ2-2; D: TRBD1; size: few; V: TRBV24-1; DNA: TGTGCCACCAGTGATCCCGCGGGACAGGGGACCGGGGAGCTGTTTTTT; CDR3: CATSDPAGQGTGELFF
J: TRBJ2-7; D: TRBD1; size: -; V: TRBV6-6; DNA: TGTGCCAGCAGTCTGGACAGGAACCCCTGTAGTGGGTACTACGAGCAGTACTTC; CDR3: CASSLDRNPCSGYYEQYF
J: TRBJ2-1; D: -; size: -; V: TRBV30; DNA: TGTGCCTGGAGGCCCAGGGGGGCCTCCTACAATGAGCAGTTCTTC; CDR3: CAWRPRGASYNEQFF
J: TRBJ1-3; D: -; size: -; V: TRBV5-5; DNA: TGTGCCAGCAGCCCCCGGACAGAGTATAGTGGAAACACCATATATTTT; CDR3: CASSPRTEYSGNTIYF
J: TRBJ2-1; D: -; size: -; V: TRBV28; DNA: TGTGCCAGCGCACTGGTTGTTGGCAATGAGCAGTTCTTC; CDR3: CASALVVGNEQFF
J: TRBJ2-5; D: TRBD1; size: -; V: TRBV30; DNA: TGTGCCTGGAGTGTACCGGCCCGGACAGGGCTAGGGGAGACCCAGTACTTC; CDR3: CAWSVPARTGLGETQYF
J: TRBJ1-2; D: -; size: -; V: TRBV30; DNA: TGTGCCTGGAGTTCCCAAATGAGGGGCTACACCTTC; CDR3: CAWSSQMRGYTF
J: TRBJ2-1; D: TRBD2; size: -; V: TRBV7-2; DNA: TGTGCCAGCAGGCCGGGACTAGGGGAGTACAATGAGCAGTTCTTC; CDR3: CASRPGLGEYNEQFF
J: TRBJ1-2; D: TRBD1; size: -; V: TRBV7-2; DNA: TGTGCCAGCAGAAAAGGGACAGGGTGGGAAGGCTACACCTTC; CDR3: CASRKGTGWEGYTF
J: TRBJ2-1; D: TRBD2; size: -; V: TRBV7-9; DNA: TGTGCCAGCAGCTCAACCGGGACTAGCGGGGGCGGTTCCTACAATGAGCAGTTCTTC; CDR3: CASSSTGTSGGGSYNEQFF
J: TRBJ2-7; D: TRBD1; size: -; V: TRBV28; DNA: TGTGCCAGCAGTCCTCCTCCCGCCGGGACAGGCTACGAGCAGTACTTC; CDR3: CASSPPPAGTGYEQYF
J: TRBJ1-5; D: TRBD1; size: -; V: TRBV27; DNA: TGTGCCAGCAGTTTAGAGGGGGCGATGACCAATCAGCCCCAGCATTTT; CDR3: CASSLEGAMTNQPQHF
J: TRBJ2-7; D: TRBD2; size: -; V: TRBV28; DNA: TGTGCCAGCAGTTTAGCGGGCGGGGGAAGCTCCTACGAGCAGTACTTC; CDR3: CASSLAGGGSSYEQYF
J: TRBJ2-5; D: -; size: -; V: TRBV11-3; DNA: TGTGCCAGCAGCCGAGGAGGTCAAGAGACCCAGTACTTC; CDR3: CASSRGGQETQYF
J: TRBJ2-1; D: TRBD2; size: -; V: TRBV19; DNA: TGTGCCAGTAGTATTGGGCGGGGGTCATACAATGAGCAGTTCTTC; CDR3: CASSIGRGSYNEQFF
J: TRBJ2-7; D: -; size: -; V: TRBV28; DNA: TGTGCCAGCACAACGAGGAGGTCCGTCCACGAGCAGTACTTC; CDR3: CASTTRRSVHEQYF
J: TRBJ2-2; D: TRBD2; size: -; V: TRBV6-2/TRBV6-3; DNA: TGTGCCAGCAGCCCGACTAGCTACACCGGGGAGCTGTTTTTT; CDR3: CASSPTSYTGELFF
J: TRBJ2-3; D: TRBD2; size: -; V: TRBV13; DNA: TGTGCCAGCAGCTTTAGGCTAGCGGGGGGCACAGATACGCAGTATTTT; CDR3: CASSFRLAGGTDTQYF
J: TRBJ2-1; D: TRBD2; size: -; V: TRBV18; DNA: TGTGCCAGCTCACCAAATTCGGGACTAGCGGGGGGGAATGAGCAGTTCTTC; CDR3: CASSPNSGLAGGNEQFF
J: TRBJ2-7; D: -; size: -; V: TRBV16; DNA: TGTGCCAGCAGCCAATCCATCAGGGCGCCCGAGCAGTACTTC; CDR3: CASSQSIRAPEQYF
J: TRBJ2-1; D: TRBD1; size: -; V: TRBV6-5; DNA: TGTGCCAGCAGTTACTGGCAGGGGGATGGCAATGAGCAGTTCTTC; CDR3: CASSYWQGDGNEQFF
J: TRBJ2-1; D: -; size: -; V: TRBV5-5; DNA: TGTGCCAGCAGCTTGGAAGGACACCTTATCTACAATGAGCAGTTCTTC; CDR3: CASSLEGHLIYNEQFF
J: TRBJ2-2; D: -; size: -; V: TRBV5-6; DNA: TGTGCCAGCAGCTACTCCGGGGAGCTGTTTTTT; CDR3: CASSYSGELFF
J: TRBJ2-7; D: TRBD1; size: -; V: TRBV14; DNA: TGTGCCAGCAGCCAAAATCCGGGACAGGGGGACGAGCAGTACTTC; CDR3: CASSQNPGQGDEQYF
J: TRBJ1-2; D: TRBD1; size: -; V: TRBV11-2; DNA: TGTGCCAGCAGCTTTACGGACAGGGGAGGTGGCTACACCTTC; CDR3: CASSFTDRGGGYTF